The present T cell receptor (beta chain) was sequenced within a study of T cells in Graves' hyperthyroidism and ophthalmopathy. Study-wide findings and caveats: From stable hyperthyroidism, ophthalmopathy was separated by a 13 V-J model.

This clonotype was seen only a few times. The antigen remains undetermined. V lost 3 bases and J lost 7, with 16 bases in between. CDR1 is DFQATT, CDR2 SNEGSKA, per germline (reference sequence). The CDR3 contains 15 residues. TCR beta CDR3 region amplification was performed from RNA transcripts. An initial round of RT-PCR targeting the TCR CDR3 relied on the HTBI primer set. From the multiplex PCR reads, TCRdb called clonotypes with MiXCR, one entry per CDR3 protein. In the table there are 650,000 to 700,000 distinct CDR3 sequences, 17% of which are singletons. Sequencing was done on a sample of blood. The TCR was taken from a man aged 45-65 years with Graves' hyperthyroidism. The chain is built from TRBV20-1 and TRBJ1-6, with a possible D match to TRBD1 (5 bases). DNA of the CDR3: TGCAGTGCTAGGATCTGGGGGATAGGCAATTCACCCCTCCACTTT. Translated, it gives CSARIWGIGNSPLHF.